This TCR beta chain was retrieved from a study of T cells after posttransplantation cyclophosphamide. Measured with immunoSEQ multiplex PCR; TCRdb has only the in-frame clones, and not every one. The sample has about 15,000 clones, around 87% seen once. In the case of this clone: Antigen: not known.

Control samples came 1 year after myeloablative marrow transplants with methotrexate plus calcineurin inhibitor. Study conclusions and caveats: TRB overlap between skin or GI tissue T cells and blood was limited. Donor CD8+ memory clones often dominated recipient blood repertoires at later times. Recipient CMV seropositivity and CMV reactivation strongly tracked TRB clonality.

The sequencing here drew on PBMCs, taken after an allogeneic stem cell transplant with a calcineurin inhibitor and methotrexate. This TCR derives from a male patient in his forties or fifties who received an allogeneic stem cell transplant from an unrelated donor, was CMV-positive, and had chronic GVHD only. The graft donor may have contributed some T cells.

CDR3 loop: CASSLGRDTDTQYF. The CDR3 nucleotides read TGTGCCAGCAGCTTAGGCAGGGATACAGATACGCAGTATTTT. The chain is built from TRBV7-8 and TRBJ2-3; TRBD1 might be the D (5 bases). Germline values: CDR1 SGHVS, CDR2 FQNEAQ. This CDR3 is 14 amino acids long. V lost 1 base and J lost 3, with 8 bases in between.